These 8 T cell receptor beta chains share one sample of origin, sequenced in a study of post-analysis software for immune sequencing data. Study-level points and caveats: In patients, TRBV5-6, TRBV5-1 and TRBV20-1 belonged to roughly five TRBV segments found more frequently than in controls.

No antigen is known for these receptors. The TCR beta cDNA libraries contained unique molecular identifiers. TCRdb recomputed calls from the PCR reads with MiXCR, one row per CDR3 protein. Of about 400,000 distinct CDR3 sequences listed, approximately 38% are singletons. Specimen: blood. The origin of the receptors is a girl between 10 and 17 years old with multiple sclerosis.

In this sample, this clonotype turned up a few times. V and J are TRBV9 and TRBJ1-2; D remains unclear. The germline gives CDR1 SGDLS, CDR2 YYNGEE. There are 13 residues in the CDR3. V was clipped by 0 bases and J by 8 bases, with 11 bases between them. The CDR3 is CASSVGGRVGYTF. Written as DNA, the CDR3 is TGTGCCAGCAGCGTAGGAGGGCGGGTAGGCTACACCTTC.

The chain employs TRBV20-1 and TRBJ2-1; possible D gene TRBD2, 5 bases. The length of the CDR3 is 16 residues. The V gene's germline CDR1 is DFQATT and CDR2 SNEGSKA (reference sequence). V lost 0 bases and J 8 bases, leaving 20 bases between the germline ends. The CDR3 sequence is CSARDLKGPTMYEQFF. CDR3 sequence (DNA): TGCAGTGCTAGAGATCTTAAAGGGCCGACTATGTATGAGCAGTTCTTC.

This sequence joins TRBV7-2 and TRBJ1-1; possibly TRBD1 for D (5 bases). The CDR3 length is 15 residues. Per the germline V gene, CDR1 is SGHTA and CDR2 is FQGNSA. V dropped 3 bases and J dropped 2 bases, with 13 bases sitting between them. CDR3 loop: CASSFRGTSNTEAFF. The CDR3 DNA sequence: TGTGCCAGCAGCTTCCGGGGCACGTCCAACACTGAAGCTTTCTTT.

The V gene is TRBV7-8, the J gene TRBJ2-1, with 8 positions matching TRBD2. The CDR3 runs 18 residues. From germline, CDR1 is SGHVS and CDR2 FQNEAQ. Germline trimming cut 1 base from V and 0 bases from J; bases unmatched to any gene: 8. The CDR3 here is CASSLVGGGTFSYNEQFF. The CDR3 DNA reads as TGTGCCAGCAGCTTAGTGGGCGGGGGGACCTTCTCCTACAATGAGCAGTTCTTC.

V and J are TRBV2 and TRBJ1-6, with unresolved D. CDR3 length equals 11 residues. The germline CDR1 and CDR2 sequences are SNHLY and FYNNEI. Trimming pared 3 bases from V and 13 bases from J, leaving 7 bases between. CDR3 loop: CASSDGVPLHF. CDR3 sequence (DNA): TGTGCCAGCAGTGACGGCGTGCCCCTCCACTTT.

This rearrangement joins TRBV20-1 to TRBJ1-2; D gene unclear. Trimming removed 0 bases at V and 8 bases at J, with 10 bases between. Germline CDR1 is DFQATT and CDR2 is SNEGSKA (reference sequence). This CDR3 has 12 residues. The CDR3 spells CSARDLTSGYTF. The CDR3 DNA reads as TGCAGTGCTAGAGATTTAACGAGCGGCTACACCTTC.

The table lists this clonotype with a few counts. The chain links TRBV24-1 to TRBJ2-1, with a possible D match to TRBD1 (5 bases). Per germline, CDR1 KGHDR and CDR2 SFDVKD. Trimming took off 5 bases at V and 8 bases at J, with 12 bases between the two ends. The CDR3 spans 13 residues. As DNA, the CDR3 is TGTGCCACCAGTGGACAGTGGCTGGATGAGCAGTTCTTC. This encodes CATSGQWLDEQFF.

About this clonotype: The junction and the germline gene differ at one end; a read error may be behind it. This sequence joins TRBV4-1 and TRBJ2-2; a possible D gene is TRBD2 (5 bases). Germline-derived CDR1 and CDR2 are MGHRA and YSYEKL. This CDR3 spans 16 amino acids. CDR3: CASSQGVGWNTGERFF. DNA of the CDR3: TGCGCCAGCAGCCAAGGAGTAGGCTGGAACACCGGGGAGCGGTTTTTT.